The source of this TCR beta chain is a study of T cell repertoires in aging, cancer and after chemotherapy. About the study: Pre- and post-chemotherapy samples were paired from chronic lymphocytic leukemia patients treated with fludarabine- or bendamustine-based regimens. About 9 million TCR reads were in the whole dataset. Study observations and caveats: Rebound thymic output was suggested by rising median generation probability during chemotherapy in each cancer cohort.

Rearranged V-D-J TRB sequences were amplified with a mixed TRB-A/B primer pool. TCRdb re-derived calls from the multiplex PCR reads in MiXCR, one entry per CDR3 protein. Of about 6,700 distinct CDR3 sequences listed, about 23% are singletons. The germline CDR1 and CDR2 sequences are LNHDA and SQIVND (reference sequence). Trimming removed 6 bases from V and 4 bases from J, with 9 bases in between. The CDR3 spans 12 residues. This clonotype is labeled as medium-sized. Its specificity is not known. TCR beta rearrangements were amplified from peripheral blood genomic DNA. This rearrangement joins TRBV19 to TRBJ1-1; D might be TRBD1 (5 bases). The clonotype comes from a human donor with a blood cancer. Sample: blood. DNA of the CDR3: TGTGCCAGTAGGGGGGAGGTCACTGAAGCTTTCTTT. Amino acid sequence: CASRGEVTEAFF.